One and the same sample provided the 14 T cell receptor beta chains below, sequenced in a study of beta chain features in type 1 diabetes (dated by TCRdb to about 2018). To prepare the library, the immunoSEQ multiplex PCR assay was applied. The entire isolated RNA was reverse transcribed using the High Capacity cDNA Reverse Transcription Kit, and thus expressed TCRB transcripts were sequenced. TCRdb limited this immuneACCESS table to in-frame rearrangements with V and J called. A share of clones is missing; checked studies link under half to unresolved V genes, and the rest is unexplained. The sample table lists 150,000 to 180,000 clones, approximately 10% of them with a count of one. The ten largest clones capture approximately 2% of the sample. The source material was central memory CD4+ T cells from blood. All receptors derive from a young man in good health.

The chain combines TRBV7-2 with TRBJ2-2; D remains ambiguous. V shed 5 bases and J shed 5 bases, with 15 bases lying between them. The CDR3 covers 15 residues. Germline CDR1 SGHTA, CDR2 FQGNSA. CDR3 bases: TGTGCCAGCAGCCCAACTCGAATGGGTACCGGGGAGCTGTTTTTT. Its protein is CASSPTRMGTGELFF.

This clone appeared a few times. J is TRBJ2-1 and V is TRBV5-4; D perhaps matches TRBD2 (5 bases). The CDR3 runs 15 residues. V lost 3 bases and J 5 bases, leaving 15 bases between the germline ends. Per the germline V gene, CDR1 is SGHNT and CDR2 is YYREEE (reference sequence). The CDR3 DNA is TGTGCCAGCAGCTCACCCTTGGACTCTGACAATGAGCAGTTCTTC. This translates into CASSSPLDSDNEQFF.

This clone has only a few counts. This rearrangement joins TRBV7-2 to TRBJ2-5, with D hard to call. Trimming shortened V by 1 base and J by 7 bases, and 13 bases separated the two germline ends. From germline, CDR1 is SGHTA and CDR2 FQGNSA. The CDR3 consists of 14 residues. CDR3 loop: CASSLVQAPGTQYF. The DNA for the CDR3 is TGTGCCAGCAGCTTAGTACAAGCCCCTGGGACCCAGTACTTC.

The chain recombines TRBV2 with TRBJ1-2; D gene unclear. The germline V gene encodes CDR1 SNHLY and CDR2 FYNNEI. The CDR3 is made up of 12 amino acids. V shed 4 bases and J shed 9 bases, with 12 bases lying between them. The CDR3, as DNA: TGTGCCAGCAGTGTAGTTTATGTCAGCTACACCTTC. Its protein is CASSVVYVSYTF.

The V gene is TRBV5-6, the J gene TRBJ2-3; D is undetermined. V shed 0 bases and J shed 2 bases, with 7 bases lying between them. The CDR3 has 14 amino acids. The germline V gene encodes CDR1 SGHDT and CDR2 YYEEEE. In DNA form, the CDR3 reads TGTGCCAGCAGCTTGGTGGCTATCACAGATACGCAGTATTTT. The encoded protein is CASSLVAITDTQYF.

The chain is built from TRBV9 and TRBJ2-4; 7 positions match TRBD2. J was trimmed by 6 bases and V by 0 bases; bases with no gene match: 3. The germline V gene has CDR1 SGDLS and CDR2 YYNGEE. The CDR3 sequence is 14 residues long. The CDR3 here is CASSVGGSLNIQYF. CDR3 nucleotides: TGTGCCAGCAGCGTAGGCGGGAGTCTAAACATTCAGTACTTC.

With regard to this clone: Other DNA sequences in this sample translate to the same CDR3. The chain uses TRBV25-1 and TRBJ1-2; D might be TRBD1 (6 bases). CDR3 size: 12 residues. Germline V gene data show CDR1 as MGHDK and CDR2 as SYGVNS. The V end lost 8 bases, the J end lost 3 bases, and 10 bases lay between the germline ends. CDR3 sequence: CASGQGYYGYTF. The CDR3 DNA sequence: TGTGCCAGCGGTCAGGGGTACTATGGCTACACCTTC.

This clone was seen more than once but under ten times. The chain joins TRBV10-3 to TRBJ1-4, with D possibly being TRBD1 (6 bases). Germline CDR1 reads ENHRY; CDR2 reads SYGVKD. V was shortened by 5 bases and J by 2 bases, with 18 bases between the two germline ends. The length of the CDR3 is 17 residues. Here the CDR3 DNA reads TGTGCCATCAGTTCTGGGACGACAGGTCACACTAATGAAAAACTGTTTTTT. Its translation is CAISSGTTGHTNEKLFF.

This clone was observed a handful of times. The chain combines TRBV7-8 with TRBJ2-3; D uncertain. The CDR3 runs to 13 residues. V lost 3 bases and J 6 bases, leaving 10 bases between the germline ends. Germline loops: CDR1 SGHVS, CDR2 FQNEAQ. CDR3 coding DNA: TGTGCCAGCAGCTTGGACCGTGGGGATACGCAGTATTTT. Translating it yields CASSLDRGDTQYF.

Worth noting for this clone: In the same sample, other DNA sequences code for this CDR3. The CDR3 nucleotides are TGTGCCAGCAGCCCAGGGACTGGTGCCTACAATGAGCAGTTCTTC. This gives the protein CASSPGTGAYNEQFF. The chain recombines TRBV7-9 with TRBJ2-1; possible D gene TRBD2, 6 bases. Trimming left V 5 bases short and J 2 bases short, with 13 bases between. The germline gives CDR1 SEHNR, CDR2 FQNEAQ (reference sequence). This CDR3 is 15 amino acids long.

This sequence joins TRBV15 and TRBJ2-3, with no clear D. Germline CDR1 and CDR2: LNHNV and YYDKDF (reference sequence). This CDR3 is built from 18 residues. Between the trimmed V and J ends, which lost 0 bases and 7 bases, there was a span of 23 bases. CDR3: CATSRDLLSPTESNTQYF. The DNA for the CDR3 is TGTGCCACCAGCAGAGATCTTCTCAGCCCCACTGAGTCGAATACGCAGTATTTT.

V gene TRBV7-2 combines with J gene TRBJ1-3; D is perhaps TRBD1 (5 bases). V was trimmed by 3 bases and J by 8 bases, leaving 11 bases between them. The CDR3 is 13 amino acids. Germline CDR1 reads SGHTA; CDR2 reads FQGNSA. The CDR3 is CASSLGGYDTIYF. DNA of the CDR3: TGTGCCAGCAGCTTGGGGGGTTATGACACCATATATTTT.

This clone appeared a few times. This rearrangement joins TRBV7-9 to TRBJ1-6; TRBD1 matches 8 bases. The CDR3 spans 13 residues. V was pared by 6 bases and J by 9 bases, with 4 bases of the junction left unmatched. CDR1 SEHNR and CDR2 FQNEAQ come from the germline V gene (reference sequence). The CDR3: CASSSDRGSPLHF. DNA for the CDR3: TGTGCCAGCAGTTCAGACAGGGGTTCACCCCTCCACTTT.

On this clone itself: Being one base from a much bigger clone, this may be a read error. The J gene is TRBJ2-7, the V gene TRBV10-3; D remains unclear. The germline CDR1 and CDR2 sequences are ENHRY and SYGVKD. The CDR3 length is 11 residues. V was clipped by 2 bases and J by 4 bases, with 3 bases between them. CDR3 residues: CAISEGYEQYF. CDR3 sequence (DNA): TGTGCCATCAGTGAGGGGTACGAGCAGTACTTC.